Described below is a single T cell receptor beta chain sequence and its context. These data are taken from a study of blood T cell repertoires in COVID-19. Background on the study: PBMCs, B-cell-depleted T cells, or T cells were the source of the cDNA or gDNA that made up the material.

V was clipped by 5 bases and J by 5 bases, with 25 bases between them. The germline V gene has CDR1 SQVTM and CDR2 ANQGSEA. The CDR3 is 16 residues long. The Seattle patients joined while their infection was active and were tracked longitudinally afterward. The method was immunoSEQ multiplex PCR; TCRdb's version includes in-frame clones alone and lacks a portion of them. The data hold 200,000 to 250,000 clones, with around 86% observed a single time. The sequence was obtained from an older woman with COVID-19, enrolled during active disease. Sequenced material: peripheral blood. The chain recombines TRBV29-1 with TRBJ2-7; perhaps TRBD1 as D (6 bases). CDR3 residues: CSVMTGSVHPGNEQYF. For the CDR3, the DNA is TGCAGCGTTATGACAGGTTCGGTTCACCCGGGTAACGAGCAGTACTTC.